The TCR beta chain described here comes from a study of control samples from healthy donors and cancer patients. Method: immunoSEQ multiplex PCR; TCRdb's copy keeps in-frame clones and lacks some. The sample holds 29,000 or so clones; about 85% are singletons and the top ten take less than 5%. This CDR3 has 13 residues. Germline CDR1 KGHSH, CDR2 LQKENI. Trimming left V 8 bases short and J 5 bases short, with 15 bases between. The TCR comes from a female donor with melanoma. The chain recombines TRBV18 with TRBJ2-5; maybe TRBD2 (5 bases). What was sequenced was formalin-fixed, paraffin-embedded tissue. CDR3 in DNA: TGTGCCAGCGTGCGCGGGCAGACCGAGACCCAGTACTTC. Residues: CASVRGQTETQYF. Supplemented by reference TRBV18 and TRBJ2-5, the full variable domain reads NAGVMQNPRHLVRRRGQEARLRCSPMKGHSHVYWYRQLPEEGLKFMVYLQKENIIDESGMPKERFSAEFPKEGPSILRIQQVVRGDSAAYFCASVRGQTETQYFGPGTRLLVL.